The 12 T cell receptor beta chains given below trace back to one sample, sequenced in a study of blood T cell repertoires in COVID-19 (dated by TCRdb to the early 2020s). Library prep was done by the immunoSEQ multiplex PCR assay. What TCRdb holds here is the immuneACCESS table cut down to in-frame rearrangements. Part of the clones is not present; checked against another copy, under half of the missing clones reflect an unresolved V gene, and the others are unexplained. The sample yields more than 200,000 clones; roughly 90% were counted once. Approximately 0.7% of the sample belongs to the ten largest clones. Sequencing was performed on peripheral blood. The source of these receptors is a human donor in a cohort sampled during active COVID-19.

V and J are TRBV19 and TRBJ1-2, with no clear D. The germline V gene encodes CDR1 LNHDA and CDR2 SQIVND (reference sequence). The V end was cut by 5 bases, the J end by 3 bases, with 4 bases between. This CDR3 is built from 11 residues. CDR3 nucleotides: TGTGCCAGTAGTCCCGACTATGGCTACACCTTC. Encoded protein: CASSPDYGYTF.

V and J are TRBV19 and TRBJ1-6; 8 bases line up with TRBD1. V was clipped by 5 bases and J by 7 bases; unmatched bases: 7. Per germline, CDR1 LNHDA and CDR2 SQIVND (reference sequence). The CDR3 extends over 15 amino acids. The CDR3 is CASSQGQAENSPLHF. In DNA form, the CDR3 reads TGTGCCAGTAGTCAGGGACAGGCGGAGAATTCACCCCTCCACTTT.

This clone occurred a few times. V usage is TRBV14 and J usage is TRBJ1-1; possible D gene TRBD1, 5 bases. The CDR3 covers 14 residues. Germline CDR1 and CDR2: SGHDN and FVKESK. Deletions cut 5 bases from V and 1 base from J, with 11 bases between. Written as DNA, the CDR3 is TGTGCCAGCAGCGGTCAGGGTTGGAACACTGAAGCTTTCTTT. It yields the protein CASSGQGWNTEAFF. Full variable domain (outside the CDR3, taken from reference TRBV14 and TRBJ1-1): EAGVTQFPSHSVIEKGQTVTLRCDPISGHDNLYWYRRVMGKEIKFLLHFVKESKQDESGMPNNRFLAERTGGTYSTLKVQPAELEDSGVYFCASSGQGWNTEAFFGQGTRLTVV.

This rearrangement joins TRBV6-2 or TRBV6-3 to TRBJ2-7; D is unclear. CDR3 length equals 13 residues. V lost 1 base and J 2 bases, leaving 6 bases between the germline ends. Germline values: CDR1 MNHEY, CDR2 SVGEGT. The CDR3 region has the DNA TGTGCCAGCAGTTACTACTCCACCTACGAGCAGTACTTC. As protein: CASSYYSTYEQYF.

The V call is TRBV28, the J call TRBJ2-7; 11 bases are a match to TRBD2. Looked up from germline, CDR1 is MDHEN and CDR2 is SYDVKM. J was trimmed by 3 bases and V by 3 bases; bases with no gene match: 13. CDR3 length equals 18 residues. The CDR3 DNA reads TGTGCCAGCAGTTTCGGCCTAGCGGGAGGCCCCACCTTCTACGAGCAGTACTTC. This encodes CASSFGLAGGPTFYEQYF.

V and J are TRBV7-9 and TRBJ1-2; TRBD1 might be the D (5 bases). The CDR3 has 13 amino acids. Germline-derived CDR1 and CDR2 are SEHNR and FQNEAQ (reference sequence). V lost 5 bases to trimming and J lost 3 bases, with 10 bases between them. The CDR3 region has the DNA TGTGCCAGCAGCCCGGACACTCACTATGGCTACACCTTC. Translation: CASSPDTHYGYTF. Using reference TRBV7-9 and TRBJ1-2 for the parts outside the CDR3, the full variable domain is DTGVSQNPRHKITKRGQNVTFRCDPISEHNRLYWYRQTLGQGPEFLTYFQNEAQLEKSRLLSDRFSAERPKGSFSTLEIQRTEQGDSAMYLCASSPDTHYGYTFGSGTRLTVV.

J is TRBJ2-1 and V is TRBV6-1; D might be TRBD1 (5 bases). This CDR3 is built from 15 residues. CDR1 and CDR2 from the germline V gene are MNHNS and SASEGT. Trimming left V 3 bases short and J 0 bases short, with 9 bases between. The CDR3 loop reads CASSETRASYNEQFF. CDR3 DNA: TGTGCCAGCAGTGAGACCAGGGCCTCCTACAATGAGCAGTTCTTC.

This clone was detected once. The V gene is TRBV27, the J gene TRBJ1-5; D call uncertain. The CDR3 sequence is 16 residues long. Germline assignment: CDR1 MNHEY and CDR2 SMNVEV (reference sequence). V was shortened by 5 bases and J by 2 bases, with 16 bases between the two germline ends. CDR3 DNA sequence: TGTGCCAGCAGTACCCGGATGGGAGCGGGCAATCAGCCCCAGCATTTT. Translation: CASSTRMGAGNQPQHF.

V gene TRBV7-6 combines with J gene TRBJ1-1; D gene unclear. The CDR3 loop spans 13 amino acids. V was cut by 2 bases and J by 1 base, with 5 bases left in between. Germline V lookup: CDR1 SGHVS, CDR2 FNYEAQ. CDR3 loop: CASSLYGNTEAFF. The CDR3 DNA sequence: TGTGCCAGCAGCTTATACGGGAACACTGAAGCTTTCTTT.

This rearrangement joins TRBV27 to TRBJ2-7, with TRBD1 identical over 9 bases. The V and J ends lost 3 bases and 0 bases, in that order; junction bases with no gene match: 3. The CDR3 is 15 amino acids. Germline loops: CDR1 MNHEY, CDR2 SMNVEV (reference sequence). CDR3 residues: CASSFRDRVSYEQYF. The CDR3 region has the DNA TGTGCCAGCAGTTTCCGGGACAGGGTCTCCTACGAGCAGTACTTC.

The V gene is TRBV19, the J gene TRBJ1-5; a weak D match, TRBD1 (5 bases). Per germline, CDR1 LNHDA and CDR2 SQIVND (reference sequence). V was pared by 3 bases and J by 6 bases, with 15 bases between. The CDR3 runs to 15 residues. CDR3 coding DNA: TGTGCCAGTAGTATGAGGAGGGGTATAGGTCAGCCCCAGCATTTT. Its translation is CASSMRRGIGQPQHF.

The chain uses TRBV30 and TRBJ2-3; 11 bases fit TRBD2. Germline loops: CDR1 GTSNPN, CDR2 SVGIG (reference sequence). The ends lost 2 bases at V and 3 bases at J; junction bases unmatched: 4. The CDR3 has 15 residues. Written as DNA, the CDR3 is TGTGCCTGGAGTCTAGCGGGGGGACCTACAGATACGCAGTATTTT. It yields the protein CAWSLAGGPTDTQYF.